This TCR beta chain is from a study of shared clonotypes between healthy human individuals. Study details: The donor group consisted of a couple of women and a few men, aged 18 to 49. General study points: Some naive CD4 clonotypes, around 4.7%, turned up in common across four donors. In contrast to clonotypes shared by all four donors, non-shared clonotypes had lower generation probabilities.

CD4+ cells underwent separation, giving CD45RA+ naive and CD45RA-negative memory subsets. This table comes from immunoSEQ multiplex PCR, and its TCRdb copy is limited to in-frame clones, with some not included. The data hold about 1.1 million clones, with about 80% observed a single time. J was trimmed by 2 bases and V by 6 bases; bases with no gene match: 10. This CDR3 has 16 residues. Germline CDR1 SGHAT, CDR2 FQNNGV. About this clone: The antigen is undetermined.

The J gene is TRBJ2-7, the V gene TRBV11-2, with TRBD1 matching 10 bases. This clonotype originated in a man aged 18 to 29 in good health. Some clones in this sample may be carry-over from other donors' samples. Sequenced input: memory CD4+ T cells from PBMCs. Subset here: CD45RA-negative fraction. CDR3 sequence: CASSLTGTGAPYEQYF. The CDR3 DNA reads TGTGCCAGCAGTCTCACCGGGACAGGGGCCCCCTACGAGCAGTACTTC.